This T cell receptor beta chain emerged from a study of Graves' ophthalmopathy and Graves' hyperthyroidism. V dropped 3 bases and J dropped 6 bases, with 27 bases sitting between them. Germline CDR1 reads MNHEY; CDR2 reads SVGEGT. CDR3 size: 18 residues. This clonotype came up many times. RNA transcripts yielded amplified TCR beta CDR3 regions. The first round was an RT-PCR with HTBI primers, and the second round was a multiplex PCR. TCRdb ran MiXCR on the multiplex PCR reads and lists one entry per CDR3 protein. The table lists around 470,000 distinct CDR3 sequences, under 15% of them singletons. Sequenced material: blood. This receptor was identified in a woman in her 30s with Graves' ophthalmopathy. This chain joins TRBV6-2 or TRBV6-3 and TRBJ2-7; the D call may be TRBD1 or TRBD2 (5 bases each). The CDR3 region is CASSYIDQVGAEAGEQYF. The CDR3 DNA reads as TGTGCCAGCAGTTATATTGACCAGGTCGGGGCCGAAGCCGGCGAGCAGTACTTC.